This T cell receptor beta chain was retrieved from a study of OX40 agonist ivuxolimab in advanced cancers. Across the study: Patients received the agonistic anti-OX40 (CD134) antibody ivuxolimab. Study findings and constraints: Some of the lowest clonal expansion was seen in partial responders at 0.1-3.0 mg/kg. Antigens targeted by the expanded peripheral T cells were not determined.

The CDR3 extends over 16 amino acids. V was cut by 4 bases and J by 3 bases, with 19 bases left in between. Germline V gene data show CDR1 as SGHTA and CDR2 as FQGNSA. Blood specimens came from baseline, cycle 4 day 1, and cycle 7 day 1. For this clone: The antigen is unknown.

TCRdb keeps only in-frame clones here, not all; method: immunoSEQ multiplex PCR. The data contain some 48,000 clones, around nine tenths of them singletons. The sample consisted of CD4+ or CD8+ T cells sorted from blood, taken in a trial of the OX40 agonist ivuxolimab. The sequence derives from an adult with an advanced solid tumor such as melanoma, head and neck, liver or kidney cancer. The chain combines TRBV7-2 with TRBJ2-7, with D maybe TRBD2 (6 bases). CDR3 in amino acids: CASSWGDDFSFYEQYF. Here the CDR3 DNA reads TGTGCCAGCAGCTGGGGGGACGATTTCTCCTTCTACGAGCAGTACTTC.